A selection of T cell receptor beta chains follows, all from one sample in a study of T cell repertoires in cytomegalovirus infection. MiXCR, run by TCRdb on the reads, gives a single entry per CDR3 protein. The sample consists of a few hundred thousand distinct CDR3 sequences, 9.5% of them appearing once. The sample was PBMCs. Receptors originate from a human donor in good health (CMV status not recorded). Some clones in this sample may be carry-over from other donors' samples. Both conserved end residues are part of each CDR3. Each record gives: clone size, D gene, V gene, J gene, CDR3 protein, CDR3 DNA. A D gene is named only where the DNA matches it firmly. A row's size may be missing; if present it is once, few, many or a size class.

abundance: many
d_gene: TRBD1
v_gene: TRBV19
j_gene: TRBJ1-5
CDR3aa: CASSIDRHRGNQPQHF
CDR3nt: TGTGCCAGTAGTATAGATCGTCACAGGGGAAATCAGCCCCAGCATTTT

abundance: -
d_gene: -
v_gene: TRBV27
j_gene: TRBJ2-7
CDR3aa: CASSILVGLEQYF
CDR3nt: -

abundance: -
d_gene: TRBD2
v_gene: TRBV20-1
j_gene: TRBJ2-5
CDR3aa: CSARVGSGRGETQYF
CDR3nt: TGCAGTGCTAGGGTGGGTAGCGGGAGAGGTGAGACCCAGTACTTC

abundance: many
d_gene: -
v_gene: TRBV12-3/TRBV12-4
j_gene: TRBJ2-3
CDR3aa: CASSPFGRETSTDTQYF
CDR3nt: TGTGCCAGCAGCCCCTTTGGCCGGGAGACTAGCACAGATACGCAGTATTTT

abundance: few
d_gene: -
v_gene: TRBV4-1
j_gene: TRBJ2-6
CDR3aa: CASSQDGARQISGANVLTF
CDR3nt: TGCGCCAGCAGCCAAGATGGGGCGAGACAGATCTCTGGGGCCAACGTCCTGACTTTC

abundance: few
d_gene: TRBD2
v_gene: TRBV2
j_gene: TRBJ2-5
CDR3aa: CASNKQRGAQETQYF
CDR3nt: TGTGCCAGCAATAAACAGCGGGGGGCACAAGAGACCCAGTACTTC

abundance: many
d_gene: -
v_gene: TRBV28
j_gene: TRBJ1-3
CDR3aa: CASSLSYSSGNTIYF
CDR3nt: TGTGCCAGCAGTTTGTCCTATAGCTCTGGAAACACCATATATTTT

abundance: many
d_gene: -
v_gene: TRBV4-2
j_gene: TRBJ1-1
CDR3aa: CASSQEGDTEAFF
CDR3nt: TGTGCCAGCAGCCAAGAAGGCGACACTGAAGCTTTCTTT

abundance: many
d_gene: TRBD2
v_gene: TRBV28
j_gene: TRBJ2-3
CDR3aa: CASRKRGGTDTQYF
CDR3nt: TGTGCCAGCAGAAAGCGGGGAGGCACAGATACGCAGTATTTT

abundance: -
d_gene: -
v_gene: TRBV12-3/TRBV12-4
j_gene: TRBJ1-2
CDR3aa: CASTLAVGYGYTF
CDR3nt: TGTGCCAGCACCCTAGCAGTGGGGTATGGCTACACCTTC

abundance: few
d_gene: -
v_gene: TRBV6-2/TRBV6-3
j_gene: TRBJ2-7
CDR3aa: CASSDTYEQYF
CDR3nt: TGTGCCAGCAGTGACACCTACGAGCAGTACTTC

abundance: few
d_gene: TRBD2
v_gene: TRBV2
j_gene: TRBJ2-1
CDR3aa: CASSEARRGSSYNEQFF
CDR3nt: TGTGCCAGCAGTGAAGCCCGGCGGGGGAGCTCCTACAATGAGCAGTTCTTC

abundance: many
d_gene: -
v_gene: TRBV28
j_gene: TRBJ2-1
CDR3aa: CASSLGGGYNEQFF
CDR3nt: TGTGCCAGCAGCTTAGGCGGCGGATACAATGAGCAGTTCTTC

abundance: few
d_gene: -
v_gene: TRBV30
j_gene: TRBJ1-5
CDR3aa: CAWSIGGEGPQHF
CDR3nt: TGTGCCTGGAGTATCGGGGGCGAGGGGCCCCAGCATTTT

abundance: few
d_gene: -
v_gene: TRBV18
j_gene: TRBJ2-7
CDR3aa: CASSPPGNNYEQYF
CDR3nt: TGTGCCAGCTCACCACCGGGTAATAACTACGAGCAGTACTTC

abundance: many
d_gene: TRBD1
v_gene: TRBV7-2
j_gene: TRBJ1-4
CDR3aa: CASSPRARGLTNEKLFF
CDR3nt: TGTGCCAGCAGCCCCCGCGCCAGGGGGTTGACTAATGAAAAACTGTTTTTT

abundance: -
d_gene: -
v_gene: TRBV10-1
j_gene: TRBJ2-1
CDR3aa: CASSPRSPYNEQFF
CDR3nt: TGCGCCAGCTCCCCAAGGTCTCCCTACAATGAGCAGTTCTTC

abundance: many
d_gene: -
v_gene: TRBV7-9
j_gene: TRBJ2-5
CDR3aa: CASTMGWTQETQYF
CDR3nt: TGTGCCAGCACCATGGGATGGACCCAAGAGACCCAGTACTTC

abundance: many
d_gene: TRBD1
v_gene: TRBV7-9
j_gene: TRBJ1-3
CDR3aa: CASSPEGSGGRRSGNTIYF
CDR3nt: TGTGCCAGCAGCCCAGAGGGGTCAGGGGGAAGAAGATCTGGAAACACCATATATTTT

abundance: -
d_gene: TRBD1
v_gene: TRBV19
j_gene: TRBJ1-2
CDR3aa: CASSISGQGASGYTF
CDR3nt: TGTGCCAGTAGTATTTCGGGACAGGGGGCGAGTGGCTACACCTTC

abundance: few
d_gene: -
v_gene: TRBV30
j_gene: TRBJ2-1
CDR3aa: CAWAQGFYNEQFF
CDR3nt: TGTGCCTGGGCCCAGGGGTTTTACAATGAGCAGTTCTTC

abundance: -
d_gene: -
v_gene: TRBV4-1
j_gene: TRBJ1-2
CDR3aa: CASSQDGPNYGYTF
CDR3nt: TGCGCCAGCAGCCAAGATGGGCCCAACTATGGCTACACCTTC

abundance: -
d_gene: TRBD2
v_gene: TRBV27
j_gene: TRBJ2-7
CDR3aa: CASSTIAGMYEQYF
CDR3nt: TGTGCCAGCAGTACGATAGCGGGAATGTACGAGCAGTACTTC

abundance: few
d_gene: -
v_gene: TRBV19
j_gene: TRBJ2-7
CDR3aa: CASCPDGGNPYEQYF
CDR3nt: TGTGCCAGTTGTCCTGATGGAGGGAACCCCTACGAGCAGTACTTC

abundance: -
d_gene: -
v_gene: TRBV20-1
j_gene: TRBJ2-3
CDR3aa: CSALSGGTDTQYF
CDR3nt: TGCAGCGCCCTTAGCGGTGGCACAGATACGCAGTATTTT

abundance: few
d_gene: TRBD2
v_gene: TRBV2
j_gene: TRBJ2-3
CDR3aa: CASSPQPSGGASTDTQYF
CDR3nt: TGTGCCAGCAGTCCCCAGCCTAGCGGGGGGGCCAGCACAGATACGCAGTATTTT

abundance: -
d_gene: -
v_gene: TRBV5-5
j_gene: TRBJ2-7
CDR3aa: CASSPRDTVTYEQYF
CDR3nt: TGTGCCAGCAGCCCCCGGGACACGGTAACCTACGAGCAGTACTTC

abundance: few
d_gene: -
v_gene: TRBV6-6
j_gene: TRBJ1-2
CDR3aa: CASSYGREGGYTF
CDR3nt: TGTGCCAGCAGTTACGGCAGGGAAGGGGGCTACACCTTC

abundance: -
d_gene: TRBD1
v_gene: TRBV19
j_gene: TRBJ2-3
CDR3aa: CASQLRDRALNTQYF
CDR3nt: TGTGCCAGTCAACTCCGGGACAGGGCATTGAATACGCAGTATTTT

abundance: many
d_gene: -
v_gene: TRBV7-2
j_gene: TRBJ2-1
CDR3aa: CASSLAKGGYNEQFF
CDR3nt: TGTGCCAGCAGCTTAGCCAAAGGGGGTTACAATGAGCAGTTCTTC

abundance: many
d_gene: TRBD2
v_gene: TRBV7-2
j_gene: TRBJ2-1
CDR3aa: CASSLTSGGAREQFF
CDR3nt: TGTGCCAGCAGCCTAACTAGCGGGGGGGCTCGAGAGCAGTTCTTC

abundance: few
d_gene: -
v_gene: TRBV4-2
j_gene: TRBJ2-2
CDR3aa: CASSQPANPNTGELFF
CDR3nt: TGTGCCAGCAGCCAACCGGCCAACCCTAACACCGGGGAGCTGTTTTTT

abundance: -
d_gene: TRBD2
v_gene: TRBV5-4
j_gene: TRBJ2-5
CDR3aa: CASSLGGLAVETQYF
CDR3nt: TGTGCCAGCAGCTTGGGGGGACTAGCGGTAGAGACCCAGTACTTC

abundance: -
d_gene: -
v_gene: TRBV28
j_gene: TRBJ1-2
CDR3aa: CASSPLDRNYGYTF
CDR3nt: TGTGCCAGCAGTCCACTTGACAGGAACTATGGCTACACCTTC

abundance: -
d_gene: -
v_gene: TRBV7-2
j_gene: TRBJ1-3
CDR3aa: CASSGGARNTIYF
CDR3nt: TGTGCCAGCAGCGGGGGGGCACGAAACACCATATATTTT

abundance: many
d_gene: -
v_gene: TRBV4-3
j_gene: TRBJ2-3
CDR3aa: CASSQGLGTDTQYF
CDR3nt: TGCGCCAGCAGCCAGGGACTGGGAACAGATACGCAGTATTTT

abundance: -
d_gene: -
v_gene: TRBV30
j_gene: TRBJ1-4
CDR3aa: CGLTIFGEKLFF
CDR3nt: TGTGGGTTAACTATCTTTGGTGAAAAACTGTTTTTT

abundance: -
d_gene: -
v_gene: TRBV7-2
j_gene: TRBJ1-1
CDR3aa: CASSSTFTEAFF
CDR3nt: TGTGCCAGCAGCTCGACCTTCACTGAAGCTTTCTTT

abundance: many
d_gene: TRBD2
v_gene: TRBV7-2
j_gene: TRBJ2-5
CDR3aa: CASSPRLAGVMETQYF
CDR3nt: TGTGCCAGCAGCCCCCGTCTGGCGGGGGTAATGGAGACCCAGTACTTC

abundance: -
d_gene: TRBD2
v_gene: TRBV27
j_gene: TRBJ2-7
CDR3aa: CASNTRTSGSGEQYF
CDR3nt: TGTGCCAGCAACACCCGGACTAGCGGGAGTGGCGAGCAGTACTTC

abundance: few
d_gene: TRBD2
v_gene: TRBV27
j_gene: TRBJ2-2
CDR3aa: CASNLLAGGPGELFF
CDR3nt: TGTGCCAGCAATTTACTAGCGGGGGGCCCCGGGGAGCTGTTTTTT